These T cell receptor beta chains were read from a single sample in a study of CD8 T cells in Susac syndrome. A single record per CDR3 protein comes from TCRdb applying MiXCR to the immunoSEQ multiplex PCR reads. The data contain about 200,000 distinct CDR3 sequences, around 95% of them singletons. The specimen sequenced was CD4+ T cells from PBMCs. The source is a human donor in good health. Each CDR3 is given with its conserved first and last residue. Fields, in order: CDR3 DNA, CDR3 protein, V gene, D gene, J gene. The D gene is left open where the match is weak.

CDR3nt: TGCAGCGTTTCCTATGGAGGGGCTAACAATGAGCAGTTCTTC; CDR3aa: CSVSYGGANNEQFF; v_gene: TRBV29-1; d_gene: -; j_gene: TRBJ2-1
CDR3nt: TGCAGTGCTAGCCCCGGGACAGAAGAGACCCAGTACTTC; CDR3aa: CSASPGTEETQYF; v_gene: TRBV20-1; d_gene: TRBD1; j_gene: TRBJ2-5
CDR3nt: TGTGCCAGCAGCCGTACGGGAAACCGAGACGAGCAGTACTTC; CDR3aa: CASSRTGNRDEQYF; v_gene: TRBV6-5; d_gene: -; j_gene: TRBJ2-7
CDR3nt: TGCAGTGCTAGAGATTTCGTTAGTGGCGAGCAGTTCTTC; CDR3aa: CSARDFVSGEQFF; v_gene: TRBV20-1; d_gene: -; j_gene: TRBJ2-1
CDR3nt: TGCAGCGTCCGAGGGACAGGACAACAAGAGACCCAGTACTTC; CDR3aa: CSVRGTGQQETQYF; v_gene: TRBV29-1; d_gene: TRBD1; j_gene: TRBJ2-5
CDR3nt: TGTGCCACCAGTGATGGTACTAGCAGCGAGACCCAGTACTTC; CDR3aa: CATSDGTSSETQYF; v_gene: TRBV24-1; d_gene: -; j_gene: TRBJ2-5
CDR3nt: TGTGCCACCAGCAGAGATTTGGGAGGGGCAAACATTCAGTACTTC; CDR3aa: CATSRDLGGANIQYF; v_gene: TRBV15; d_gene: TRBD2; j_gene: TRBJ2-4
CDR3nt: TGTGCCAGCTCAGCAGAAAATCAGCCCCAGCATTTT; CDR3aa: CASSAENQPQHF; v_gene: TRBV18; d_gene: -; j_gene: TRBJ1-5
CDR3nt: TGCAGTGCTAGAGATCAATGGCGGGAGTACAATGAGCAGTTCTTC; CDR3aa: CSARDQWREYNEQFF; v_gene: TRBV20-1; d_gene: TRBD2; j_gene: TRBJ2-1
CDR3nt: TGCAGTGCTAGAGAGACGCGGGGGCAAGAGACCCAGTACTTC; CDR3aa: CSARETRGQETQYF; v_gene: TRBV20-1; d_gene: TRBD2; j_gene: TRBJ2-5
CDR3nt: TGCGCCAGCAGCCAAGATTCAGCAGGGGGAGGCAAAAACATTCAGTACTTC; CDR3aa: CASSQDSAGGGKNIQYF; v_gene: TRBV4-3; d_gene: -; j_gene: TRBJ2-4
CDR3nt: TGTGCCAGCAGTCCGCGACGGAACACCGGGGAGCTGTTTTTT; CDR3aa: CASSPRRNTGELFF; v_gene: TRBV3-1; d_gene: -; j_gene: TRBJ2-2
CDR3nt: TGCAGCGTTCAAGAGGGCGATCAGCCCCAGCATTTT; CDR3aa: CSVQEGDQPQHF; v_gene: TRBV29-1; d_gene: -; j_gene: TRBJ1-5
CDR3nt: TGTGCCAGCAGCTATCGGGGGCGCTCAGAAGCTTTCTTT; CDR3aa: CASSYRGRSEAFF; v_gene: TRBV3-1; d_gene: -; j_gene: TRBJ1-1
CDR3nt: TGTGCCTGGACAGGGGTCCCGAACACTGAAGCTTTCTTT; CDR3aa: CAWTGVPNTEAFF; v_gene: TRBV30; d_gene: -; j_gene: TRBJ1-1
CDR3nt: TGCAGCGCTAGGGGACCGAACACCGGGGAGCTGTTTTTT; CDR3aa: CSARGPNTGELFF; v_gene: TRBV29-1; d_gene: -; j_gene: TRBJ2-2
CDR3nt: TGCAGTGCCGCCTTTAGGGACTATGGCTACACCTTC; CDR3aa: CSAAFRDYGYTF; v_gene: TRBV20-1; d_gene: -; j_gene: TRBJ1-2
CDR3nt: TGTGCCAGCAGCGTACTTAATCGGGCCAGAGGTGAGCAGTTCTTC; CDR3aa: CASSVLNRARGEQFF; v_gene: TRBV9; d_gene: -; j_gene: TRBJ2-1
CDR3nt: TGTGCCAGCAGCCAAATTAACTATGGCTACACCTTC; CDR3aa: CASSQINYGYTF; v_gene: TRBV12-3/TRBV12-4; d_gene: -; j_gene: TRBJ1-2
CDR3nt: TGTGCCAGCAGTTACTCCACGTCGACTGGGAATGAGCAGTTCTTC; CDR3aa: CASSYSTSTGNEQFF; v_gene: TRBV6-6; d_gene: -; j_gene: TRBJ2-1
CDR3nt: TGTGCCAGCAGCCACGGGAAATACAATGAGCAGTTCTTC; CDR3aa: CASSHGKYNEQFF; v_gene: TRBV3-1; d_gene: -; j_gene: TRBJ2-1
CDR3nt: TGTGCCAGCAGCTCCCGAGGGGCGTCTATTCCCGATGAGCAGTTCTTC; CDR3aa: CASSSRGASIPDEQFF; v_gene: TRBV11-2; d_gene: -; j_gene: TRBJ2-1
CDR3nt: TGCAGTGCTAGAGCGACTACCCTCATGGATACGCAGTATTTT; CDR3aa: CSARATTLMDTQYF; v_gene: TRBV20-1; d_gene: -; j_gene: TRBJ2-3
CDR3nt: TGTGCCAGCAGTCCATTGATCGGGACAGGGGCTGGCTACACCTTC; CDR3aa: CASSPLIGTGAGYTF; v_gene: TRBV12-3/TRBV12-4; d_gene: TRBD1; j_gene: TRBJ1-2
CDR3nt: TGTGCCTGGAGTGAAACAAGTAACTATGGCTACACCTTC; CDR3aa: CAWSETSNYGYTF; v_gene: TRBV30; d_gene: -; j_gene: TRBJ1-2
CDR3nt: TGTGCCAGCAGTTTTCGAGGGGGGGTACAAGAGACCCAGTACTTC; CDR3aa: CASSFRGGVQETQYF; v_gene: TRBV27; d_gene: -; j_gene: TRBJ2-5
CDR3nt: TGTGCCAGCTCACTTGACAGGGAATTTAACAATGAGCAGTTCTTC; CDR3aa: CASSLDREFNNEQFF; v_gene: TRBV18; d_gene: TRBD1; j_gene: TRBJ2-1